Below, 26 T cell receptor beta chains from the same sample are listed, as sequenced in a study of beta chain features in type 1 diabetes. Expressed TCRB transcripts were sequenced, since all the RNA that had been isolated was reverse transcribed. The protocol was immunoSEQ multiplex PCR, while the TCRdb copy is restricted to in-frame clones and leaves out a portion. This sample carries about 900,000 clones, about a sixth of them seen once, and the ten largest clones take around 0.02%. The sequenced material came from naive CD4+ T cells from blood. The source of these receptors is a woman aged 18-30 years in good health.

A single count supports this clone. V is TRBV7-2 and J is TRBJ2-1; D ambiguous. The V end was cut by 5 bases, the J end by 6 bases, with 8 bases between. CDR1 and CDR2 (germline): SGHTA, FQGNSA. This CDR3 spans 12 amino acids. The DNA of the CDR3 is TGTGCCAGCAGCAGTGCCTCCAATGAGCAGTTCTTC. This codes for CASSSASNEQFF. The variable domain in full, with the rest retrieved from reference TRBV7-2 and TRBJ2-1, is GAGVSQSPSNKVTEKGKDVELRCDPISGHTALYWYRQSLGQGLEFLIYFQGNSAPDKSGLPSDRFSAERTGGSVSTLTIQRTQQEDSAVYLCASSSASNEQFFGPGTRLTVL.

This clone was observed a handful of times. V gene TRBV15 combines with J gene TRBJ2-3; no firm D call. CDR3 length: 16 amino acids. V lost 1 base, J lost 2 bases, and 13 bases lay in between. CDR1 is LNHNV, CDR2 YYDKDF, per germline (reference sequence). Here the CDR3 DNA reads TGTGCCACCAGCAGAGTGAGAGCCGAACCCACAGATACGCAGTATTTT. As protein: CATSRVRAEPTDTQYF.

A few counts support this clone. CDR3 bases: TGTGCCAGCAGCCCGAGGGGGGGTCAGCCCCAGCATTTT. Translation: CASSPRGGQPQHF. The chain combines TRBV7-2 with TRBJ1-5; TRBD1 is a possible D gene (6 bases). CDR3 length equals 13 residues. The germline V gene encodes CDR1 SGHTA and CDR2 FQGNSA. Trimming removed 5 bases from V and 6 bases from J, with 11 bases in between. The whole variable domain, filled in from reference TRBV7-2 and TRBJ1-5, reads GAGVSQSPSNKVTEKGKDVELRCDPISGHTALYWYRQSLGQGLEFLIYFQGNSAPDKSGLPSDRFSAERTGGSVSTLTIQRTQQEDSAVYLCASSPRGGQPQHFGDGTRLSIL.

In DNA, the CDR3 is TGTGCCAGCAGCTCGTGGACTAGCGGACCGGTCAATGAGCAGTTCTTC. It translates to CASSSWTSGPVNEQFF. The J gene is TRBJ2-1, the V gene TRBV7-2; TRBD2 aligns across 10 bases. Germline V lookup: CDR1 SGHTA, CDR2 FQGNSA. J was trimmed by 6 bases and V by 4 bases; bases with no gene match: 9. This CDR3 is built from 16 residues.

This clone was counted a few times. The V gene is TRBV28, the J gene TRBJ2-2; maybe TRBD2 (5 bases). V lost 1 base, J lost 4 bases, and 7 bases lay in between. The CDR3 totals 14 residues. CDR1 and CDR2 (germline): MDHEN, SYDVKM. This CDR3 reads CASSLFRGTGELFF. In nucleotides, the CDR3 is TGTGCCAGCAGTTTATTTCGGGGCACCGGGGAGCTGTTTTTT.

This clone has only a few counts. The chain uses TRBV5-1 and TRBJ1-1, with D unclear. Germline lookup yields CDR1 SGHRS and CDR2 YFSETQ. V dropped 0 bases and J dropped 1 base, with 10 bases sitting between them. The CDR3 has 15 amino acids. The CDR3 is CASSLAGRRNTEAFF. In DNA form, the CDR3 reads TGCGCCAGCAGCTTGGCCGGACGGAGGAACACTGAAGCTTTCTTT.

This clone was seen more than once but under ten times. The chain links TRBV10-3 to TRBJ1-3; D not certain. The CDR3 consists of 17 residues. Germline assignment: CDR1 ENHRY and CDR2 SYGVKD. Trimming cost V 4 bases and J 0 bases, with 16 bases left between them. CDR3 bases: TGTGCCATCAGTGGAATAGAGTCTCCACTCTCTGGAAACACCATATATTTT. Residues: CAISGIESPLSGNTIYF.

The sample holds a few counts of this clone. The rearrangement uses TRBV29-1 and TRBJ1-3; maybe TRBD1 (5 bases). V lost 4 bases, J lost 0 bases, and 10 bases lay in between. Germline V CDR1 and CDR2: SQVTM, ANQGSEA. This CDR3 spans 14 amino acids. The CDR3 DNA reads TGCAGCGTTGGAGACAGTAGCTCTGGAAACACCATATATTTT. Translated: CSVGDSSSGNTIYF. Variable domain in full (rest from reference TRBV29-1 and TRBJ1-3): SAVISQKPSRDICQRGTSLTIQCQVDSQVTMMFWYRQQPGQSLTLIATANQGSEATYESGFVIDKFPISRPNLTFSTLTVSNMSPEDSSIYLCSVGDSSSGNTIYFGEGSWLTVV.

The chain has TRBV10-3 and TRBJ1-1; TRBD1 matches 7 bases. Germline loops: CDR1 ENHRY, CDR2 SYGVKD. Unmatched junction bases numbered 12, after V lost 0 bases and J lost 8 bases. The CDR3 spans 16 residues. The CDR3 loop reads CAISESSRGNRGEAFF. CDR3 in DNA: TGTGCCATCAGTGAGTCTTCTAGGGGAAACAGGGGAGAAGCTTTCTTT.

The CDR3 region has the DNA TGTGCCAGCAGCTTGCTACAGAGAGGCACTGAAGCTTTCTTT. Translation: CASSLLQRGTEAFF. The rearrangement uses TRBV5-6 and TRBJ1-1; D gene unclear. The V end was cut by 1 base, the J end by 4 bases, with 11 bases between. The CDR3 totals 14 residues. Germline V gene lookup returns CDR1 SGHDT and CDR2 YYEEEE.

This clone showed up just a few times. V gene TRBV11-2 combines with J gene TRBJ2-7; a possible D gene is TRBD2 (6 bases). V was clipped by 1 base and J by 3 bases, with 10 bases between them. The CDR3 is 14 residues long. Germline CDR1 SGHAT, CDR2 FQNNGV. The CDR3 protein is CASSLVLEGYEQYF. For the CDR3, the DNA is TGTGCCAGCAGCTTAGTTTTGGAGGGCTACGAGCAGTACTTC. The whole variable domain, filled in from reference TRBV11-2 and TRBJ2-7, reads EAGVAQSPRYKIIEKRQSVAFWCNPISGHATLYWYQQILGQGPKLLIQFQNNGVVDDSQLPKDRFSAERLKGVDSTLKIQPAKLEDSAVYLCASSLVLEGYEQYFGPGTRLTVT.

This rearrangement joins TRBV5-4 to TRBJ2-7; 7 bases match TRBD2. The CDR3 length is 14 residues. The V gene's germline CDR1 is SGHNT and CDR2 YYREEE (reference sequence). V trimming: 5 bases; J trimming: 3 bases; junction bases outside the gene matches: 8. The CDR3 DNA follows: TGTGCCAGCAGAAGGGTCGGCGGGAGCTACGAGCAGTACTTC. This sequence encodes CASRRVGGSYEQYF.

The rearrangement joins TRBV6-5 to TRBJ1-2; weak D call: TRBD1 (5 bases). V was trimmed by 2 bases and J by 4 bases, leaving 14 bases between them. The CDR3 totals 15 residues. Germline V lookup: CDR1 MNHEY, CDR2 SVGAGI. CDR3 nucleotides: TGTGCCAGCAGTTACCGGGGCGGAACTAGCTATGGCTACACCTTC. Its protein is CASSYRGGTSYGYTF.

This rearrangement joins TRBV18 to TRBJ2-7, with unresolved D. Between the trimmed V and J ends, which lost 2 bases and 5 bases, there was a span of 7 bases. This CDR3 comprises 12 residues. Germline CDR1 reads KGHSH; CDR2 reads LQKENI. CDR3 coding DNA: TGTGCCAGCTCACCAGATGAGGACGAGCAGTACTTC. This encodes CASSPDEDEQYF.

The chain couples TRBV5-1 to TRBJ2-2; 9 positions agree with TRBD1. The CDR3 runs to 15 residues. Trimming cost V 4 bases and J 2 bases; bases outside gene matches: 3. The V gene's germline CDR1 is SGHRS and CDR2 YFSETQ. CDR3 sequence (DNA): TGCGCCAGCAGCGCGGGACAGGGAAACACCGGGGAGCTGTTTTTT. Its protein product is CASSAGQGNTGELFF.

The gene calls are TRBV27 and TRBJ2-3; the match to TRBD1 covers 11 bases. The J segment lost 6 bases and the V segment lost 5 bases, leaving 10 bases of the junction unmatched. The CDR3 consists of 16 residues. The V gene's germline CDR1 is MNHEY and CDR2 SMNVEV (reference sequence). The CDR3 sequence is CASSPRKDRGRDTQYF. CDR3 in DNA: TGTGCCAGCAGTCCCCGTAAGGACAGGGGGCGCGATACGCAGTATTTT.

This clone was seen a few times. The chain couples TRBV27 to TRBJ2-3; 10 nucleotides align to TRBD2. V gave up 4 bases and J gave up 1 base; unmatched junction bases: 8. This CDR3 is built from 17 residues. Germline V gene lookup returns CDR1 MNHEY and CDR2 SMNVEV (reference sequence). The CDR3 sequence: CASSYSPLAGGTDTQYF. CDR3 in DNA: TGTGCCAGCAGTTACTCCCCGCTAGCGGGAGGCACAGATACGCAGTATTTT.

The rearrangement links TRBV6-1 to TRBJ1-2; 7 nucleotides align to TRBD1. The CDR3 length is 16 residues. V was pared by 4 bases and J by 2 bases, with 10 bases of the junction left unmatched. Germline loops: CDR1 MNHNS, CDR2 SASEGT. CDR3 amino acids: CASSGRGQAINYGYTF. CDR3 DNA sequence: TGTGCCAGCAGTGGGCGAGGACAGGCGATAAACTATGGCTACACCTTC.

The chain is built from TRBV6-5 and TRBJ1-5; perhaps TRBD1 as D (5 bases). The CDR3 contains 14 residues. Germline CDR1 MNHEY, CDR2 SVGAGI. Trimming left V 6 bases short and J 6 bases short, with 15 bases between. CDR3 in amino acids: CASRPRGVGQPQHF. DNA of the CDR3: TGTGCCAGCAGACCTCGGGGGGTAGGTCAGCCCCAGCATTTT.

Worth noting for this clone: The identical CDR3 is also encoded by other nucleotide sequences in the sample. The gene calls are TRBV20-1 and TRBJ1-2, with D unresolved. CDR1 and CDR2 (germline): DFQATT, SNEGSKA (reference sequence). The CDR3 is 11 amino acids. The V end lost 4 bases, the J end lost 0 bases, and 3 bases lay between the germline ends. The CDR3 spells CSANPNYGYTF. CDR3 DNA: TGCAGTGCTAATCCTAACTATGGCTACACCTTC.

This clone was detected only a few times. The chain uses TRBV6-1 and TRBJ2-7; D might be TRBD1 (6 bases). Germline CDR1 reads MNHNS; CDR2 reads SASEGT. V was cut by 6 bases and J by 6 bases, with 15 bases left in between. The CDR3 has 13 residues. CDR3 residues: CASRDHWGPEQYF. CDR3 in DNA: TGTGCCAGCAGGGACCACTGGGGGCCCGAGCAGTACTTC.

The chain is built from TRBV5-6 and TRBJ2-7; D assignment may be TRBD1 or TRBD2 (5 bases each). The V gene lost 3 bases and the J gene lost 7 bases, with 14 bases spanning the gap. The germline CDR1 and CDR2 sequences are SGHDT and YYEEEE. The CDR3 runs to 13 residues. The CDR3 spells CASSSGWGKEQYF. CDR3 coding DNA: TGTGCCAGCAGCTCGGGATGGGGCAAGGAGCAGTACTTC.

This clone was observed a few times. The chain has TRBV7-9 and TRBJ2-1; TRBD1 matches at 8 bases. V gave up 5 bases and J gave up 7 bases; unmatched junction bases: 7. Germline lookup yields CDR1 SEHNR and CDR2 FQNEAQ (reference sequence). The CDR3 is made up of 14 amino acids. DNA of the CDR3: TGTGCCAGCAGCCCTGGACAGGGTAAGAATGAGCAGTTCTTC. Translation: CASSPGQGKNEQFF.

The genes are TRBV28 and TRBJ2-1; D call uncertain. Trimming removed 6 bases from V and 1 base from J, with 16 bases in between. In germline, CDR1 is MDHEN, CDR2 SYDVKM. The CDR3 is 16 residues long. The CDR3: CASRPTKPTSYNEQFF. Written as DNA, the CDR3 is TGTGCCAGCAGACCGACAAAACCGACTTCCTACAATGAGCAGTTCTTC.

The chain employs TRBV5-4 and TRBJ2-1; no reliable D call. CDR3 length equals 13 residues. V lost 3 bases, J lost 6 bases, and 10 bases lay in between. Germline lookup yields CDR1 SGHNT and CDR2 YYREEE (reference sequence). CDR3 loop: CASSSAVSNEQFF. As DNA, the CDR3 is TGTGCCAGCAGCTCCGCGGTTAGCAATGAGCAGTTCTTC.

The V gene is TRBV15, the J gene TRBJ1-5, with TRBD1 matching 7 bases. CDR1 and CDR2 from the germline V gene are LNHNV and YYDKDF (reference sequence). This CDR3 is 14 amino acids long. V trimming: 9 bases; J trimming: 2 bases; junction bases outside the gene matches: 7. CDR3 DNA: TGTGCCACTAGGGGAGGGGGCGGCAATCAGCCCCAGCATTTT. Its protein product is CATRGGGGNQPQHF.